The clone carrying this T cell receptor beta chain was detected ten times or more. This CDR3 has 14 amino acids. The germline V gene has CDR1 SNHLY and CDR2 FYNNEI. V was pared by 6 bases and J by 6 bases, with 9 bases of the junction left unmatched. This entry is derived from a study of blood T cell repertoires in COVID-19. Across the study: PBMCs, B-cell-depleted T cells, or T cells were the source of the cDNA or gDNA that made up the material.

Sequenced by immunoSEQ multiplex PCR; TCRdb stores in-frame clones only, minus some. The table includes hundreds of thousands of clones, roughly 87% detected once. Participants were placed into cohorts based on the clinical history they reported. This TCR was recovered from a woman between 35 and 50 years old who had recovered from COVID-19. V and J are TRBV2 and TRBJ1-2, with 8 bases matching TRBD1. Source material: PBMCs or T cells enriched from blood (not recorded which). The CDR3 bases are TGTGCCAGCAGAGGACAGGGTCCGGTGCATGGCTACACCTTC. Translated: CASRGQGPVHGYTF.